Each of the 2 T cell receptor beta chains below was sequenced from the same sample in a study of T cell responses to AZD1222 COVID-19 vaccine. The repertoire was sequenced with immunoSEQ multiplex PCR; TCRdb's copy has only in-frame clones and lacks some. The sample contains approximately 100,000 clones, around 93% of which appear only once. Here the sequenced sample was peripheral blood, taken on day 0 of AZD1222 vaccination. These receptors originate from an adult in good health.

The chain uses TRBV15 and TRBJ1-2, with no clear D. The V gene lost 5 bases and the J gene lost 0 bases, with 13 bases spanning the gap. The CDR3 spans 15 residues. CDR1 and CDR2 from the germline V gene are LNHNV and YYDKDF (reference sequence). The CDR3 protein is CATSRTATPNYGYTF. Written as DNA, the CDR3 is TGTGCCACCAGCCGAACAGCTACTCCTAACTATGGCTACACCTTC.

This rearrangement joins TRBV11-2 to TRBJ2-5; the D gene is possibly TRBD2 (6 bases). Germline CDR1 reads SGHAT; CDR2 reads FQNNGV. The CDR3 extends over 16 amino acids. The V end was cut by 2 bases, the J end by 4 bases, with 17 bases between. The CDR3 DNA reads as TGTGCCAGCAGCTTATTCGGGTTGGGGGGAGGAGAGACCCAGTACTTC. Encoded protein: CASSLFGLGGGETQYF.